This record concerns one T cell receptor (beta chain) sequence. The junction differs from germline at one of its ends, possibly a read error. This specimen belongs to a study of cytomegalovirus exposure and HLA in healthy donors. Primers: 60 Vbeta forward and 13 Jbeta reverse. Assay: immunoSEQ multiplex PCR; the TCRdb copy retains only in-frame clones and omits some. The data contain over 150,000 clones, 80% of them seen just once; the ten biggest clones take up 4% to 5%. This CDR3 contains 16 residues. Germline CDR1 and CDR2: MGHRA and YSYEKL. The chain carries TRBV4-1 and TRBJ2-2; D not resolved. Sequenced sample: PBMCs. The clonotype was recovered from a man younger than 40 in good health and CMV-seronegative. The CDR3 sequence: CASSQEPGLDTGELFF. The CDR3 DNA is TGCGCTAGCAGCCAAGAACCGGGTCTAGACACCGGGGAGCTGTTTTTT.